The 9 T cell receptor beta chains below were found in one sample sequenced in a study of glioma-infiltrating T cells. Amplification of TCR alpha and beta CDR3 regions from RNA used iRepertoire nested multiplex PCR. From the multiplex PCR reads, TCRdb called clonotypes with MiXCR, one entry per CDR3 protein. The top ten clones hold 13% to 15% of a sample with 100,000 to 150,000 distinct CDR3 sequences, roughly 23% of them seen once. Input material: glioma tissue, nonneoplastic brain tissue, or PBMCs (not recorded which). Receptors originate from a human donor with low-grade glioma or glioblastoma, undergoing nonglioma brain surgery, or in good health (not recorded which).

This clonotype was observed many times. The chain has TRBV6-1 and TRBJ1-2; TRBD1 matches 7 bases. The CDR3 extends over 14 amino acids. CDR1 is MNHNS, CDR2 SASEGT, per germline. Trimming cost V 5 bases and J 6 bases; bases outside gene matches: 9. The CDR3 sequence is CASSSSETGNGYTF. CDR3 in DNA: TGTGCCAGCAGTTCCTCCGAGACAGGGAATGGCTACACCTTC.

As concerns this clonotype: This may be a read error: a much more frequent sequence differs by one nucleotide. The gene calls are TRBV24-1 and TRBJ2-1; D remains ambiguous. This CDR3 region has 12 residues. CDR1 is KGHDR, CDR2 SFDVKD, per germline. The CDR3 is CATSDLNNKQFF. The CDR3 nucleotides read TGTGCCACCAGTGATCTGAACAATAAGCAGTTCTTC.

The chain uses TRBV24-1 and TRBJ1-1, with D uncertain. This CDR3 spans 10 amino acids. The germline CDR1 and CDR2 sequences are KGHDR and SFDVKD. Between the trimmed V and J ends, which lost 5 bases and 4 bases, there was a span of 1 base. CDR3 sequence (DNA): TGTGCCACCAGTGGCACTGAAGCTTTCTTT. This sequence encodes CATSGTEAFF.

J is TRBJ2-1 and V is TRBV4-1; D is undetermined. V was trimmed by 4 bases and J by 7 bases, leaving 17 bases between them. CDR1 is MGHRA and CDR2 is YSYEKL in the germline V gene. The CDR3 runs to 15 residues. As DNA, the CDR3 is TGCGCCAGCAGCCGGTCCCCAGTAGGCGGAAATGAGCAGTTCTTC. It yields the protein CASSRSPVGGNEQFF.

This clonotype was picked up many times. The gene calls are TRBV7-2 and TRBJ2-3; tentative D call: TRBD1 (6 bases). CDR1 and CDR2 (germline): SGHTA, FQGNSA. The CDR3 spans 14 residues. With 4 bases removed from V and 2 bases from J, the gap between germline ends came to 10 bases. In DNA form, the CDR3 reads TGTGCCAGCAGCTCCTGGACAGACACAGATACGCAGTATTTT. Translation gives CASSSWTDTDTQYF.

This clonotype has ten or more counts. CDR3 residues: CASSSQGTEPQHF. In nucleotides, the CDR3 is TGTGCCAGTAGTTCACAGGGCACGGAGCCCCAGCATTTT. The chain couples TRBV19 to TRBJ1-5, with TRBD1 as a possible D gene (6 bases). Germline V CDR1 and CDR2: LNHDA, SQIVND (reference sequence). Trimming stripped 5 bases from V and 8 bases from J, with 13 bases between. The CDR3 is 13 residues long. Using reference TRBV19 and TRBJ1-5 for the parts outside the CDR3, the full variable domain is DGGITQSPKYLFRKEGQNVTLSCEQNLNHDAMYWYRQDPGQGLRLIYYSQIVNDFQKGDIAEGYSVSREKKESFPLTVTSAQKNPTAFYLCASSSQGTEPQHFGDGTRLSIL.

This clonotype was observed a few times. One junction end disagrees with the germline gene, perhaps due to a read error. The chain is built from TRBV6-2 or TRBV6-3 and TRBJ2-2; TRBD2 agrees at 8 bases. CDR1 MNHEY and CDR2 SVGEGT come from the germline V gene. CDR3 length equals 15 residues. Here the CDR3 reads CTSSRLAPNTGELFF. In DNA, the CDR3 is TGTACCAGCAGCCGACTAGCGCCGAACACCGGGGAGCTGTTTTTT.

This clonotype has a single count. Possible read error: a much larger clone is one base away. This rearrangement joins TRBV7-2 to TRBJ1-4; D remains unclear. In germline, CDR1 is SGHTA, CDR2 FQGNSA. The CDR3 is made up of 13 amino acids. The CDR3 protein is CAGSPNPEGKLFF. DNA for the CDR3: TGTGCCGGCAGCCCAAATCCTGAAGGAAAACTGTTTTTT.

This clonotype was picked up many times. The V call is TRBV7-9, the J call TRBJ2-3; D call uncertain. Deletions cut 1 base from V and 2 bases from J, with 7 bases between. The CDR3 loop spans 14 amino acids. CDR1 and CDR2 from the germline V gene are SEHNR and FQNEAQ (reference sequence). CDR3 in amino acids: CASSLVAPTDTQYF. The CDR3 DNA sequence: TGTGCCAGCAGCTTAGTGGCCCCCACAGATACGCAGTATTTT. Drawing the rest from reference TRBV7-9 and TRBJ2-3, the complete variable domain is DTGVSQNPRHKITKRGQNVTFRCDPISEHNRLYWYRQTLGQGPEFLTYFQNEAQLEKSRLLSDRFSAERPKGSFSTLEIQRTEQGDSAMYLCASSLVAPTDTQYFGPGTRLTVL.